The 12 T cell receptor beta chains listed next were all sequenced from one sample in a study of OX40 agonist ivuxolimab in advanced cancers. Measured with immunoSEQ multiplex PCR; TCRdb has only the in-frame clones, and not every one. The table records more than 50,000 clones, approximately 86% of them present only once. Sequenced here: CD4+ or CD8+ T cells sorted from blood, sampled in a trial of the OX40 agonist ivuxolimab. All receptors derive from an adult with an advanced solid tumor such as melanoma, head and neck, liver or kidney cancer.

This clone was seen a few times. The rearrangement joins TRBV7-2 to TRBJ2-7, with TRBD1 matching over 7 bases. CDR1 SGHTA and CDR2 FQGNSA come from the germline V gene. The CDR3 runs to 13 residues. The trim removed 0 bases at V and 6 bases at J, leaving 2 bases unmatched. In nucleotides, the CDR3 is TGTGCCAGCAGCTTAGCAACAGGGGTCGAGCAGTACTTC. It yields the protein CASSLATGVEQYF.

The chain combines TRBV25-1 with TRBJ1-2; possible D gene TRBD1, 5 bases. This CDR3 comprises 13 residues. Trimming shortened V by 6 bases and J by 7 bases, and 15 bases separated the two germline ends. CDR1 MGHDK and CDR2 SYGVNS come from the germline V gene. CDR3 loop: CASSAKRGLGYTF. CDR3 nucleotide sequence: TGTGCCAGCAGCGCCAAAAGGGGCCTTGGCTACACCTTC.

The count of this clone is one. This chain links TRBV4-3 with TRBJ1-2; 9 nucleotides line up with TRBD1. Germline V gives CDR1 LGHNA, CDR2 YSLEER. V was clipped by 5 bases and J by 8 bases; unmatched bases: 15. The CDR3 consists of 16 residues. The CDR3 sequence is CASSLHTSGQGGGYTF. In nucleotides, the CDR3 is TGCGCCAGCAGCTTACATACTTCGGGACAGGGAGGCGGCTACACCTTC.

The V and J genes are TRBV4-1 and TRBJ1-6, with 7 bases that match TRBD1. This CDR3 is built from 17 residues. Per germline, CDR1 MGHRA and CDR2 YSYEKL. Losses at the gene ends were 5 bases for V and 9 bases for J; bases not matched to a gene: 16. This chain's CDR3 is CASSKLSTAGGGSPLHF. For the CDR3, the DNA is TGCGCCAGCAGCAAATTATCTACCGCAGGGGGAGGTTCACCCCTCCACTTT.

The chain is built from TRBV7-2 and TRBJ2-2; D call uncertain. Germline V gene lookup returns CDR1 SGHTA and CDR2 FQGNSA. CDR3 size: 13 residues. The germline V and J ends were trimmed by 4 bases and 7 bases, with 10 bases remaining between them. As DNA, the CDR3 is TGTGCCAGCAGCTCACAGCAGATCGGGGAGCTGTTTTTT. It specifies CASSSQQIGELFF.

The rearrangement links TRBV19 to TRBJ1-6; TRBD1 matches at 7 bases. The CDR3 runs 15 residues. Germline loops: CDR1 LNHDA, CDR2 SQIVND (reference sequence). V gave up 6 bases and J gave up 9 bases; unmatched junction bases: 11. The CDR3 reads CASRPSTGLGSPLHF. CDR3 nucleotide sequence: TGTGCCAGTAGACCCTCGACAGGGCTCGGTTCACCCCTCCACTTT.

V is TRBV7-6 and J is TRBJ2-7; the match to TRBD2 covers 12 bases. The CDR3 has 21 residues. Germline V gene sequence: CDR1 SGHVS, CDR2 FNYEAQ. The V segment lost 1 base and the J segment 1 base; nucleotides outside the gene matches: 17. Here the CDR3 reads CASSLEEASGRARRGSYEQYF. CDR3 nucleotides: TGTGCCAGCAGCTTAGAGGAGGCTAGCGGGAGGGCCCGTCGGGGGTCCTACGAGCAGTACTTC.

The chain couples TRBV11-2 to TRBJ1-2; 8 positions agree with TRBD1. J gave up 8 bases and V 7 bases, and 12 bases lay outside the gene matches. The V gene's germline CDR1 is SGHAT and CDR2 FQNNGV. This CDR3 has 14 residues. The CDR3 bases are TGTGCCAGCAACTCAGGACAGGGACTAGGAGGCTACACCTTC. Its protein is CASNSGQGLGGYTF.

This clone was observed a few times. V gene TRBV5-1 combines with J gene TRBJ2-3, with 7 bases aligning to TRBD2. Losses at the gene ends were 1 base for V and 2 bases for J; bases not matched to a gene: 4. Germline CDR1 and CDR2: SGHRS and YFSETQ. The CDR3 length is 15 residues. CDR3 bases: TGCGCCAGCAGCTTGCAGAGCGGGGCCACAGATACGCAGTATTTT. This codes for CASSLQSGATDTQYF.

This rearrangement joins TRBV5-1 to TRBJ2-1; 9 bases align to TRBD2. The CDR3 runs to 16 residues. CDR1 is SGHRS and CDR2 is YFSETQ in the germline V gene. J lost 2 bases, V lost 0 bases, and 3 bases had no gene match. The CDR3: CASSLASGTTYNEQFF. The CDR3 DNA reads TGCGCCAGCAGCTTGGCTAGCGGGACCACCTACAATGAGCAGTTCTTC.

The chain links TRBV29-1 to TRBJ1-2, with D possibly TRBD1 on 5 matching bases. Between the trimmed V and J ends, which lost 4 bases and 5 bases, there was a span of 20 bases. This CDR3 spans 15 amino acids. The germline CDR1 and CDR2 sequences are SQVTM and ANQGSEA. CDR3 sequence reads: CSVGGGTVARYGYTF. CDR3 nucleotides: TGCAGCGTTGGTGGGGGGACGGTTGCCCGTTATGGCTACACCTTC.

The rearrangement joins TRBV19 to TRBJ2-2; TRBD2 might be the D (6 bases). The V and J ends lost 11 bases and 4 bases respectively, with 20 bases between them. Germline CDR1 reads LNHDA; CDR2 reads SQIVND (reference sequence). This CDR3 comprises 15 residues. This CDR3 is CACSKVGGPTGELFF. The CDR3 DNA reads TGTGCCTGCTCCAAGGTGGGAGGTCCCACCGGGGAGCTGTTTTTT.